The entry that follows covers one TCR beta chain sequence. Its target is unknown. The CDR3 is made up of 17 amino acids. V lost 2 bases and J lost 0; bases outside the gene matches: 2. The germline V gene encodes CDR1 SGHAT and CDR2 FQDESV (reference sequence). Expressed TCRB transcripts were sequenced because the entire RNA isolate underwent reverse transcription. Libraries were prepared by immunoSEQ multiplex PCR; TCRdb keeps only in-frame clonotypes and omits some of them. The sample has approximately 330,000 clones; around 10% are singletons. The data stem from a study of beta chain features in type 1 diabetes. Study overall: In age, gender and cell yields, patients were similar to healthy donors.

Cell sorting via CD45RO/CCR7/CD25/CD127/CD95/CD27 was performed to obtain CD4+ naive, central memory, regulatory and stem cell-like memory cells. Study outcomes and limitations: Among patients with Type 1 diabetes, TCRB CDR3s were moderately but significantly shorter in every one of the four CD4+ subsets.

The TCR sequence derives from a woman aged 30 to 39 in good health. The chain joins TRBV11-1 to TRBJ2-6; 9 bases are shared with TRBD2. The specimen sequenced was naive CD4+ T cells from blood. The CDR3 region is CASSLLAGASGANVLTF. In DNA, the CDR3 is TGTGCCAGCAGCTTATTAGCGGGAGCCTCTGGGGCCAACGTCCTGACTTTC.